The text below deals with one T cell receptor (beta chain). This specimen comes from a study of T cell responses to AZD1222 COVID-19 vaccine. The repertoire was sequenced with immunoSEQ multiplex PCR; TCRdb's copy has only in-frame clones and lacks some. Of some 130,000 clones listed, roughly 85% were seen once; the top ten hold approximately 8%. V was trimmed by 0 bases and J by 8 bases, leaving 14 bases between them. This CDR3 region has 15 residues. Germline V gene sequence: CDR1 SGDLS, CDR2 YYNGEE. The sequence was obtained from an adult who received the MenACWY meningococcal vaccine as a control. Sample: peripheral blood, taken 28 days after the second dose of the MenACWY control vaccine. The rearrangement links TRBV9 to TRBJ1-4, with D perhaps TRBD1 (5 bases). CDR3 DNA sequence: TGTGCCAGCAGCGTAGGGTCAGGGCAGATCGAAAAACTGTTTTTT. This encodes CASSVGSGQIEKLFF.